The entry below gives a single TCR beta chain sequence along with its context. Its antigen remains unidentified. Assay: immunoSEQ multiplex PCR; the TCRdb copy retains only in-frame clones and omits some. Among approximately 15,000 clones listed, about 80% were seen once. This sample was taken from a study of PD-1 blockade in mismatch repair-deficient tumors. Specified time point: roughly ten-day in vitro stimulation with candidate neoantigen peptide 5. All patients were mismatch repair deficient, assessed by either PCR or immunohistochemistry. TCR sequencing covered a few patients who responded to pembrolizumab. The CDR3 totals 13 residues. V shed 3 bases, J shed 7 bases, and the junction held 5 bases outside the gene matches. CDR1 and CDR2 (germline): SQVTM, ANQGSEA.

Here the sequenced sample was cells cultured in vitro, taken from a patient treated with pembrolizumab. V gene TRBV29-1 combines with J gene TRBJ1-4; 7 bases map to TRBD1. The receptor was derived from an adult with mismatch repair-deficient cancer. CDR3 DNA sequence: TGCAGCGTTGATAACCAGGGGGGTGAAAAACTGTTTTTT. Amino acid sequence: CSVDNQGGEKLFF.